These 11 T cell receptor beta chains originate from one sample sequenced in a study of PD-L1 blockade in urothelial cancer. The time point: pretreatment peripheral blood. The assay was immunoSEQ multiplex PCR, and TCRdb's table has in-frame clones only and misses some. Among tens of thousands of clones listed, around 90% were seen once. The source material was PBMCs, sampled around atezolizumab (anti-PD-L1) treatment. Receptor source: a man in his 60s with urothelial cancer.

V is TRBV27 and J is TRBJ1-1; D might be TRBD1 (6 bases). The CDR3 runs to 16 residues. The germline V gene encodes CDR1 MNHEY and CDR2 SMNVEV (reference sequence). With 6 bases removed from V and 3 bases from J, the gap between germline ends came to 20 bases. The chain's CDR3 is CASRKTGRGRDTEAFF. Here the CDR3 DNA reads TGTGCCAGCAGGAAAACAGGGAGGGGGAGGGACACTGAAGCTTTCTTT.

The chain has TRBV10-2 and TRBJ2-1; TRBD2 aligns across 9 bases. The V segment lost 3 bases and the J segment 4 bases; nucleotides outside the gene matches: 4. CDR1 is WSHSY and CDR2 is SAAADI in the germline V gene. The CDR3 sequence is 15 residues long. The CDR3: CASSEASGAYNEQFF. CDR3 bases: TGCGCCAGCAGTGAAGCTAGCGGGGCTTACAATGAGCAGTTCTTC.

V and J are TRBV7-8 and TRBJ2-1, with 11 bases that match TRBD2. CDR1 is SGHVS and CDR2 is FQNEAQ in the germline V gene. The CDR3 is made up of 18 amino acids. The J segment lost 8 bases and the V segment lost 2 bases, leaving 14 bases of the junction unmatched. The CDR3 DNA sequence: TGTGCCAGCAGCTTAAGACGAACTAGCGGGAGAGGGGGCGATGAGCAGTTCTTC. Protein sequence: CASSLRRTSGRGGDEQFF. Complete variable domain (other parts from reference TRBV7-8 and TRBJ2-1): GAGVSQSPRYKVAKRGQDVALRCDPISGHVSLFWYQQALGQGPEFLTYFQNEAQLDKSGLPSDRFFAERPEGSVSTLKIQRTQQEDSAVYLCASSLRRTSGRGGDEQFFGPGTRLTVL.

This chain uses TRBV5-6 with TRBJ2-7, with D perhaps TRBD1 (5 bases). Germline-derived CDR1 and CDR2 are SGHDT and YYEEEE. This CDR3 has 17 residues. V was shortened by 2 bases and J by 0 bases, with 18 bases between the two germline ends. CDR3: CASSFPRERTGSYEQYF. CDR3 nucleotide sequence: TGTGCCAGCAGCTTTCCCCGCGAACGAACAGGCTCCTACGAGCAGTACTTC.

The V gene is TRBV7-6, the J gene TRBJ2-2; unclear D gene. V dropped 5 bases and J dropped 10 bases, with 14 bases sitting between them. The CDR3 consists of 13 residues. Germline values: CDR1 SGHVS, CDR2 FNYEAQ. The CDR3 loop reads CASSPGDGEELFF. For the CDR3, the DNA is TGTGCCAGCAGCCCTGGAGACGGCGAGGAGCTGTTTTTT.

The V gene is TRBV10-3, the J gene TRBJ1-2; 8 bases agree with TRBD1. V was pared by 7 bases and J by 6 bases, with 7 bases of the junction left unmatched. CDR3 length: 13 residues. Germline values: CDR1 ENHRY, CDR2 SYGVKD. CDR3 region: CAITRGTGDGYTF. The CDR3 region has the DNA TGTGCCATCACCCGCGGGACAGGAGATGGCTACACCTTC.

CDR3 nucleotide sequence: TGTGCCAGCAGTAACAGTCCGGGACAGGGCGGTAATGGCTACACCTTC. Its protein product is CASSNSPGQGGNGYTF. The V and J genes are TRBV6-6 and TRBJ1-2; 9 bases are a match to TRBD1. The CDR3 length is 16 residues. Germline assignment: CDR1 MNHNY and CDR2 SVGAGI (reference sequence). J was trimmed by 6 bases and V by 5 bases; bases with no gene match: 13.

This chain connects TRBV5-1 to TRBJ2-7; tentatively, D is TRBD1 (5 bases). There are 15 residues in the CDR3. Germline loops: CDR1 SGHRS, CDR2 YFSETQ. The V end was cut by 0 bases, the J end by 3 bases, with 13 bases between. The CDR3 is CASSLVSGQSYEQYF. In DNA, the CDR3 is TGCGCCAGCAGCTTGGTATCTGGACAAAGCTACGAGCAGTACTTC.

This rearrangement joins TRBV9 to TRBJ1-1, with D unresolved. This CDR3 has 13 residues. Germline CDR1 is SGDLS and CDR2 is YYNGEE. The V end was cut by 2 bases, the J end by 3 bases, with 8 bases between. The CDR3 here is CASSVLLYTEAFF. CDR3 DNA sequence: TGTGCCAGCAGCGTCCTCTTGTACACTGAAGCTTTCTTT. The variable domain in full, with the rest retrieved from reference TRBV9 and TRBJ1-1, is DSGVTQTPKHLITATGQRVTLRCSPRSGDLSVYWYQQSLDQGLQFLIQYYNGEERAKGNILERFSAQQFPDLHSELNLSSLELGDSALYFCASSVLLYTEAFFGQGTRLTVV.

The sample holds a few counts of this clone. In DNA form, the CDR3 reads TGTGCCAGCAGTACCCCAGGTATATCCTACCTAGCTTTCTTT. Translation gives CASSTPGISYLAFF. The chain employs TRBV28 and TRBJ1-1; D remains unclear. The CDR3 sequence is 14 residues long. CDR1 is MDHEN, CDR2 SYDVKM, per germline. V shed 5 bases and J shed 10 bases, with 20 bases lying between them.

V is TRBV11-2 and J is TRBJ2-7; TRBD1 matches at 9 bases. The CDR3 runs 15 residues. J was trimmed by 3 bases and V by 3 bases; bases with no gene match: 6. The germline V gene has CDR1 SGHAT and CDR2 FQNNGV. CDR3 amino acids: CASSFPDRGYYEQYF. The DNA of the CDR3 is TGTGCCAGCAGCTTCCCGGACAGGGGTTACTACGAGCAGTACTTC.